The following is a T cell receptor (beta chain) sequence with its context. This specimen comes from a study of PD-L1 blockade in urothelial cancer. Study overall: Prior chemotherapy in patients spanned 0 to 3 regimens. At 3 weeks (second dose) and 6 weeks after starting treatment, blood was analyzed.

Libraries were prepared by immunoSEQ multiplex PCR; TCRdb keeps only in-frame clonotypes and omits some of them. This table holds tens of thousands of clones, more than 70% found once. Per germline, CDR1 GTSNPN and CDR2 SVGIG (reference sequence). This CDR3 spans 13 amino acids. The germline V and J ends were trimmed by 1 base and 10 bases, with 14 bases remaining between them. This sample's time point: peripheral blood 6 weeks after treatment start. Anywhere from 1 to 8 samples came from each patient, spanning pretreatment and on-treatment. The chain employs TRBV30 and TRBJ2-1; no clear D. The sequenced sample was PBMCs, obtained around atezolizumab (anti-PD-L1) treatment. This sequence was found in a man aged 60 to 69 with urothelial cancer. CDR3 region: CAWSANLGAEQFF. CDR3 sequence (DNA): TGTGCCTGGAGTGCCAATCTTGGTGCGGAGCAGTTCTTC.